Below, one TCR beta chain is given with its context. Its specificity is not known. CDR3 length: 15 amino acids. The germline V gene encodes CDR1 MDHEN and CDR2 SYDVKM. V was clipped by 3 bases and J by 5 bases; unmatched bases: 6. The entry originates in a study of cytomegalovirus exposure and HLA in healthy donors. Turning to the study itself: One earlier analysis, a look at approximately 180 million T cells, found some 110 million unique TCR beta sequences. General study points: Data from an earlier analysis indicated that most TCR beta V segments were productive either about 87% or about 30% of the time. A likely sequencing artifact accounted for one observed cluster of highly shared sequence variants.

60 Vbeta and 13 Jbeta primers were used in PCR. Libraries were prepared by immunoSEQ multiplex PCR; TCRdb keeps only in-frame clonotypes and omits some of them. This repertoire shows around 120,000 clones, more than 70% found once; its top ten account for less than 0.25%. The material sequenced was PBMCs. This chain uses TRBV28 with TRBJ1-5, with 8 positions matching TRBD1. This TCR derives from a man in his fifties or sixties in good health and CMV-seronegative. The CDR3 sequence: CASSFGQGFYQPQHF. CDR3 nucleotide sequence: TGTGCCAGCAGTTTCGGACAGGGTTTTTATCAGCCCCAGCATTTT.